This TCR beta chain stems from a study of control samples from healthy donors and cancer patients. TCRdb's table, derived via immunoSEQ multiplex PCR, lists solely in-frame clones and lacks some. The table shows 64,000 or so clones, with 80% to 95% occurring only once. Per the germline V gene, CDR1 is SNHLY and CDR2 is FYNNEI. The CDR3 loop spans 12 amino acids. Trimming took 7 bases from V and 4 from J, leaving 10 bases between them. Material: PBMCs. The source of this sequence is a man aged 40-49 years with colorectal cancer. The rearrangement links TRBV2 to TRBJ2-5; D tentatively fits TRBD1 or TRBD2 (5 bases each). CDR3 DNA: TGTGCCAGCACCCCTGGGGGAGAGACCCAGTACTTC. Translating gives CASTPGGETQYF. The variable domain in full, with the rest retrieved from reference TRBV2 and TRBJ2-5, is EPEVTQTPSHQVTQMGQEVILRCVPISNHLYFYWYRQILGQKVEFLVSFYNNEISEKSEIFDDQFSVERPDGSNFTLKIRSTKLEDSAMYFCASTPGGETQYFGPGTRLLVL.